This T cell receptor (beta chain) was profiled in a study of blood T cell repertoires in COVID-19 (dated by TCRdb to about 2020). A note on the overall study: Collaborator samples came from the United States, Italy and Spain and covered acute and convalescent phases of COVID-19. The samples were drawn from the first 160 participants of the ongoing ImmuneRACE study and from more than 1,000 subjects provided by 6 global collaborators. The repertoires were released in a freely available public database meant as a resource for research on the immune response to SARS-CoV-2. Where available, HLA class I and class II types were obtained from metadata supplied by the sample provider rather than from assay-based typing. Deeply sampled blood TCRbeta repertoires from subjects exposed to, actively infected with, or recovered from COVID-19 were included in the dataset. The material from the prospective study consisted of cDNA or gDNA derived from T cells, B-cell-depleted T cells, or PBMCs. The sample metadata nearly always contained a de-identified subject ID, COVID-19 status, age in years and sex. What the research found in general, with its limitations: The quantity of clinical and demographic metadata differed by source and by participant and was supplied without curation.

For this clone: The clone's antigen remains unknown. Base-call qualities are not available, and no considerably larger clone is one nucleotide away.

The germline V gene specifies KGHSH as CDR1 and LQKENI as CDR2. At the junction V is shortened by 0 bases and J by 4 bases; bases outside the gene matches: 2. Its CDR3 holds 14 amino acids, cysteine through phenylalanine. The retained sequence is limited to the CDR3, 42 bases, with the frame set at the first base. TCRbeta CDR3 regions were amplified from genomic DNA using the immunoSEQ Assay, a bias-controlled multiplex PCR. Concerning the study's data processing: The number of nucleated cells in each sample was estimated by amplification of reference gene primers within the assay. Sequence reads were collapsed and filtered to measure the absolute abundance of every unique TCRbeta CDR3 rearrangement. For each sample, productive Simpson clonality was calculated by taking the square root of Simpson's diversity index across productive rearrangements. TCRdb's version of the immuneACCESS table is confined to in-frame rearrangements and falls short of the full clone set. An unresolved V gene accounts for under half of the shortfall where checked; the remainder is of unknown origin. The D gene and trimming were derived from the DNA, and the V and J assignments and clone size from that table. The sample table lists roughly 170,000 clones, less than 85% of them with a count of one. The ten top clones hold roughly 12% of the sample.

Participants in the prospective study were aged about 18 to 95 years, lived in more than 20 United States geographic areas, and enrolled through a virtual design. Cohort assignment in the prospective study relied on participant-reported clinical history from a screening survey and a study questionnaire. ImmuneRACE Cohort 3 recovered participants were defined by two consecutive negative NP/OP PCR tests, healthcare professional clearance, or symptom resolution. Each participant in the prospective study had whole blood, serum and a nasopharyngeal or oropharyngeal swab collected by mobile phlebotomists. Prospective study participants could optionally give additional blood draws and questionnaires over a roughly two-month period. Blood samples from the prospective study were shipped frozen or at room temperature prior to DNA extraction.

The TCR originated in a man in his fifties who had recovered from COVID-19. Sequencing was done on a sample of PBMCs or T cells enriched from blood (not recorded which). The chain is made from TRBV18 and TRBJ1-2, and TRBD1 matches 7 of the central bases. The CDR3 corresponds to CASSPPGTVYGYTF. The DNA reads as follows: TGTGCCAGCTCACCACCGGGGACAGTCTATGGCTACACCTTC.